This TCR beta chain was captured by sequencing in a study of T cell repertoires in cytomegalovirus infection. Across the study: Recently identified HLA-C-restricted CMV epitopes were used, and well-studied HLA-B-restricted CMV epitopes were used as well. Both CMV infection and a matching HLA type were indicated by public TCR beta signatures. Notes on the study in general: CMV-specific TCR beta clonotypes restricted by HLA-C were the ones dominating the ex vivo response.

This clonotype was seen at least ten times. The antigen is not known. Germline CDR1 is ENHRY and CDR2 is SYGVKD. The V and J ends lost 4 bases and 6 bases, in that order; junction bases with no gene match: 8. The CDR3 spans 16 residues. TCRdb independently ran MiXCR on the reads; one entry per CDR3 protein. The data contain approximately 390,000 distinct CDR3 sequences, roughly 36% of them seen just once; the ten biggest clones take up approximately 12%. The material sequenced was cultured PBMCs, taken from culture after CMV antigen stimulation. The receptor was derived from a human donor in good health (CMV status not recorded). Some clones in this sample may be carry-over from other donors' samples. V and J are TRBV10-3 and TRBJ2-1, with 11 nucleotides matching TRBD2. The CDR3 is CAISAILAGAGNEQFF. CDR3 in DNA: TGTGCCATCAGTGCTATACTAGCGGGAGCGGGCAATGAGCAGTTCTTC.